The 6 T cell receptor beta chains given below trace back to one sample, sequenced in a study of post-analysis software for immune sequencing data. Regarding the study as a whole: The five TRBV segments detected at higher frequency in patients than in controls included TRBV5-6, TRBV5-1 and TRBV20-1.

Each TCR beta cDNA library carried unique molecular identifiers. TCRdb itself ran the PCR reads through MiXCR, one entry per CDR3 protein. Of 250,000 to 300,000 distinct CDR3 sequences in the sample, 35% to 40% are singletons; the top ten hold 4% to 6%. Antigen specificity for these receptors is unknown. The sample consisted of blood. All receptors derive from a girl aged 10 to 17 with multiple sclerosis.

A few counts support this clonotype. The V gene is TRBV5-1, the J gene TRBJ2-5; 9 positions agree with TRBD1. The CDR3 length is 14 residues. The germline CDR1 and CDR2 sequences are SGHRS and YFSETQ. With 3 bases clipped from V and 4 bases from J, the junction kept 4 bases outside the gene matches. The CDR3 DNA follows: TGCGCCAGCAGCTGGGACAGGGCGGCAGAGACCCAGTACTTC. Translation gives CASSWDRAAETQYF.

The chain couples TRBV20-1 to TRBJ1-1; D uncertain. The CDR3 totals 12 residues. The germline V gene encodes CDR1 DFQATT and CDR2 SNEGSKA (reference sequence). Trimming removed 4 bases from V and 1 base from J, with 7 bases in between. The CDR3 sequence: CSAKRPNTEAFF. CDR3 nucleotide sequence: TGCAGTGCTAAGAGACCGAACACTGAAGCTTTCTTT.

This rearrangement joins TRBV20-1 to TRBJ2-1, with 9 bases fitting TRBD1. The J segment lost 12 bases and the V segment lost 3 bases, leaving 12 bases of the junction unmatched. Germline V CDR1 and CDR2: DFQATT, SNEGSKA (reference sequence). CDR3 length equals 14 residues. The CDR3 nucleotides are TGCAGTGCTAGGGCCGGGACAGGGAGGTCGGGGCAGTTCTTC. Translated, it gives CSARAGTGRSGQFF.

The chain uses TRBV6-2 or TRBV6-3 and TRBJ2-3, with 11 bases aligning to TRBD2. The trim removed 6 bases at V and 6 bases at J, leaving 23 bases unmatched. Germline V gives CDR1 MNHEY, CDR2 SVGEGT. There are 20 residues in the CDR3. The CDR3 is CASRNTRLAGRTGPIDTQYF. The CDR3 DNA reads as TGTGCCAGCAGAAATACTCGACTAGCGGGAAGGACTGGGCCGATTGATACGCAGTATTTT.

Concerning this clonotype: This sequence may be a read error, since a much larger clone differs from it by one base. The chain links TRBV6-2 or TRBV6-3 to TRBJ2-7, with TRBD1 matching 8 bases. Losses at the gene ends were 6 bases for V and 7 bases for J; bases not matched to a gene: 11. Per germline, CDR1 MNHEY and CDR2 SVGEGT. This CDR3 is 14 amino acids long. Here the CDR3 DNA reads TGTGCCAGCAGCCGGACAGGGCGCTACAATGAGCAGTACTTC. Its protein is CASSRTGRYNEQYF.

As to this clonotype: A much larger clone differs from this one at a single base, so this may be a read error. The V call is TRBV5-1, the J call TRBJ2-7; D might be TRBD2 (6 bases). CDR3 length: 14 amino acids. In germline, CDR1 is SGHRS, CDR2 YFSETQ. As DNA, the CDR3 is TGCGCCCAGCGGCGGCGGGAAGGAACCTACGAGCAGGACTTC. As protein: CAQRRREGTYEQDF.